This entry describes one T cell receptor beta chain. The antigen remains undetermined. This sample stems from a study of radiotherapy plus CTLA-4 blockade in lung cancer. Broader study findings: The study found tumor-derived TCR clones expanded in blood after radiotherapy plus ipilimumab. According to reports, early shifts in blood T cell clones, alongside interferon-beta, forecast response most accurately.

Sequencing used immunoSEQ multiplex PCR; TCRdb keeps in-frame clones, though not all of them. The sample records 85,000 to 90,000 clones, 85% to 90% being singletons. The V gene end was trimmed by 6 bases and the J gene end by 3 bases; junction bases not matched to a gene: 9. This CDR3 is built from 15 residues. Sequencing was performed on peripheral blood, taken from a patient treated with radiotherapy plus ipilimumab. This TCR derives from a human donor with non-small cell lung cancer that progressed on radiotherapy plus ipilimumab. The chain links TRBV23-1 to TRBJ2-3; 7 bases are a match to TRBD2. TRBV23-1 is reported as an ORF; its role is uncertain. The CDR3 sequence is CASSPGMGGTDTQYF. DNA for the CDR3: TGCGCCAGCAGCCCCGGAATGGGGGGGACAGATACGCAGTATTTT.